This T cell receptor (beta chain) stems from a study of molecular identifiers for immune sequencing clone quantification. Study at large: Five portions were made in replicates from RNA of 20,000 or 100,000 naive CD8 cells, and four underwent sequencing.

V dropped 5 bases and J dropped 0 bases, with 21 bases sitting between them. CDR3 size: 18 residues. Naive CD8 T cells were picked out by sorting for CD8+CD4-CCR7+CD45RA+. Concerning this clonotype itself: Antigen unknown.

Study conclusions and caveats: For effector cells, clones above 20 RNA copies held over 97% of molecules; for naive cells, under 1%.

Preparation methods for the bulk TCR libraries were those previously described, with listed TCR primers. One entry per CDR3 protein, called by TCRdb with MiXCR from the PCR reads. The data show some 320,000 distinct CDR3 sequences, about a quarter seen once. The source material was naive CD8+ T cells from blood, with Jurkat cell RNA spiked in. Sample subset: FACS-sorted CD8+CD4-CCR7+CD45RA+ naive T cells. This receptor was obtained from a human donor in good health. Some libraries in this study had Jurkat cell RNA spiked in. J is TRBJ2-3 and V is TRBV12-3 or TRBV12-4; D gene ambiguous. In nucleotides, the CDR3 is TGTGCCAGCAGTCCAATTTTGGGTGCGAGAACTAGCACAGATACGCAGTATTTT. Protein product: CASSPILGARTSTDTQYF.